The entry below gives a single T cell receptor beta chain sequence along with its context. The antigen is not known. These data are taken from a study of T cell repertoires in cytomegalovirus infection. CDR1 SGHKS and CDR2 YYEKEE come from the germline V gene (reference sequence). This CDR3 comprises 13 residues. V lost 4 bases and J 12 bases, leaving 17 bases between the germline ends. TCRdb called the reads again in MiXCR, with one record for every CDR3 protein. There are roughly 860,000 distinct CDR3 sequences in the sample; around a third occur only once, and roughly 12% lies in the top ten. The material sequenced was cultured CD8+ T cells from PBMCs, taken from culture after CMV antigen stimulation. This rearrangement joins TRBV5-5 to TRBJ2-1; D ambiguous. This receptor was obtained from a human donor in good health (CMV status not recorded). Some clones in this sample may be carry-over from other donors' samples. The CDR3 protein is CASSMVNVDAQFF. The CDR3 nucleotides are TGTGCCAGCAGCATGGTGAATGTGGACGCGCAGTTCTTC.